These T cell receptor beta chains were read from a single sample in a study of shared clonotypes between healthy human individuals. The assay was immunoSEQ multiplex PCR, and TCRdb's table has in-frame clones only and misses some. The data hold over a million clones, with 70% to 80% observed a single time. Sequenced sample: memory CD4+ T cells from PBMCs. The receptors shown here come from a man between 18 and 29 years old in good health. Some clones in this sample may be carry-over from other donors' samples. Both conserved end residues are part of each CDR3. Each record gives: clone size, V gene, D gene, J gene, CDR3 protein, CDR3 DNA. The D gene is left open where the match is weak. Clone size is not always given. Where it is, it says once, few, many or a class for expanded clones.

clone size: .; V gene: TRBV4-1; D gene: TRBD2; J gene: TRBJ2-5; CDR3 protein: CASSQEGFAGTSGGGGQTQYF; CDR3 DNA: TGCGCCAGCAGCCAAGAAGGGTTCGCGGGGACTAGCGGGGGAGGGGGACAGACCCAGTACTTC
clone size: few; V gene: TRBV27; D gene: .; J gene: TRBJ1-2; CDR3 protein: CASRLGSGRGYGYTF; CDR3 DNA: TGTGCCAGCAGACTTGGCTCGGGTCGAGGCTATGGCTACACCTTC
clone size: .; V gene: TRBV5-6; D gene: .; J gene: TRBJ2-3; CDR3 protein: CASSLGLHGPYF; CDR3 DNA: TGTGCCAGCAGCTTGGGACTACACGGTCCGTATTTT
clone size: .; V gene: TRBV11-1; D gene: .; J gene: TRBJ2-7; CDR3 protein: CASSSVSASYEQYF; CDR3 DNA: TGTGCCAGCAGCTCGGTCTCCGCCTCCTACGAGCAGTACTTC
clone size: .; V gene: TRBV7-9; D gene: TRBD2; J gene: TRBJ2-2; CDR3 protein: CASSLQTSGGNTGELFF; CDR3 DNA: TGTGCCAGCAGCTTGCAGACTAGCGGGGGGAACACCGGGGAGCTGTTTTTT
clone size: .; V gene: TRBV5-6; D gene: .; J gene: TRBJ2-5; CDR3 protein: CASSDRRLRETQYF; CDR3 DNA: TGTGCCAGCAGCGACCGGAGACTCCGGGAGACCCAGTACTTC
clone size: .; V gene: TRBV5-1; D gene: TRBD1; J gene: TRBJ1-1; CDR3 protein: CASSLGDRVDTEAFF; CDR3 DNA: TGCGCCAGCAGCTTGGGGGACAGAGTCGACACTGAAGCTTTCTTT
clone size: .; V gene: TRBV6-1; D gene: TRBD1; J gene: TRBJ1-1; CDR3 protein: CASSLLRGGQAFF; CDR3 DNA: TGTGCCAGCAGCCTTCTCAGGGGGGGCCAAGCTTTCTTT
clone size: .; V gene: TRBV19; D gene: .; J gene: TRBJ1-1; CDR3 protein: CASSPRGRGTEAFF; CDR3 DNA: TGTGCCAGTAGTCCCAGGGGAAGGGGCACTGAAGCTTTCTTT
clone size: .; V gene: TRBV7-2; D gene: .; J gene: TRBJ2-7; CDR3 protein: CASSLERAGPSYEQYF; CDR3 DNA: TGTGCCAGCAGCTTAGAAAGGGCGGGCCCCTCCTACGAGCAGTACTTC
clone size: .; V gene: TRBV11-3; D gene: TRBD1; J gene: TRBJ2-2; CDR3 protein: CASSEDRGYTGELFF; CDR3 DNA: TGTGCCAGCAGCGAAGACAGGGGGTACACCGGGGAGCTGTTTTTT
clone size: .; V gene: TRBV11-2; D gene: TRBD1; J gene: TRBJ1-2; CDR3 protein: CASSLRDRANGYTF; CDR3 DNA: TGTGCCAGCAGCTTGCGGGACAGGGCGAATGGCTACACCTTC
clone size: .; V gene: TRBV2; D gene: .; J gene: TRBJ2-4; CDR3 protein: CASSGTENIQYF; CDR3 DNA: TGTGCCAGCAGTGGGACAGAAAACATTCAGTACTTC
clone size: .; V gene: TRBV12-1; D gene: .; J gene: TRBJ2-1; CDR3 protein: CASSFTASGKKGERSYNEQFF; CDR3 DNA: TGTGCCAGCAGCTTTACGGCTAGCGGGAAAAAAGGGGAAAGGTCCTACAATGAGCAGTTCTTC
clone size: .; V gene: TRBV5-1; D gene: TRBD2; J gene: TRBJ2-5; CDR3 protein: CASSLGGSGAKETQYF; CDR3 DNA: TGCGCCAGCAGCTTGGGAGGTAGCGGGGCGAAAGAGACCCAGTACTTC
clone size: .; V gene: TRBV19; D gene: .; J gene: TRBJ2-1; CDR3 protein: CASSIPYRENEQFF; CDR3 DNA: TGTGCCAGTAGTATCCCATACCGGGAGAATGAGCAGTTCTTC
clone size: .; V gene: TRBV4-2; D gene: TRBD2; J gene: TRBJ2-1; CDR3 protein: CASSPWASGSSNEQFF; CDR3 DNA: TGTGCCAGCAGCCCCTGGGCTAGCGGGAGTAGTAATGAGCAGTTCTTC
clone size: .; V gene: TRBV4-1; D gene: .; J gene: TRBJ2-5; CDR3 protein: CASSQLRGTQYF; CDR3 DNA: TGCGCCAGCAGCCAGCTTCGGGGGACCCAGTACTTC
clone size: .; V gene: TRBV11-2; D gene: TRBD2; J gene: TRBJ2-1; CDR3 protein: CASSLDYTGLAGGTHNEQFF; CDR3 DNA: TGTGCCAGCAGCTTAGATTATACGGGACTAGCGGGAGGGACCCACAATGAGCAGTTCTTC
clone size: once; V gene: TRBV6-6; D gene: .; J gene: TRBJ2-7; CDR3 protein: CASSYGAGYSYEQYF; CDR3 DNA: TGTGCCAGCAGTTACGGGGCAGGGTACTCCTACGAGCAGTACTTC
clone size: .; V gene: TRBV27; D gene: TRBD1; J gene: TRBJ1-2; CDR3 protein: CASSPGTGVSRGYTF; CDR3 DNA: TGTGCCAGCAGCCCCGGGACAGGGGTTTCGAGGGGCTACACCTTC
clone size: .; V gene: TRBV2; D gene: .; J gene: TRBJ1-2; CDR3 protein: CASSENYGYTF; CDR3 DNA: TGTGCCAGCAGTGAGAACTATGGCTACACCTTC
clone size: .; V gene: TRBV5-1; D gene: .; J gene: TRBJ2-1; CDR3 protein: CASSLAPPYNEQFF; CDR3 DNA: TGCGCCAGCAGCTTGGCCCCCCCCTACAATGAGCAGTTCTTC
clone size: .; V gene: TRBV7-2; D gene: TRBD1; J gene: TRBJ2-7; CDR3 protein: CASSWDRATSYEQYF; CDR3 DNA: TGTGCCAGCAGCTGGGACAGGGCCACCTCCTACGAGCAGTACTTC
clone size: .; V gene: TRBV5-4; D gene: TRBD2; J gene: TRBJ2-3; CDR3 protein: CASPSGTTDTQYF; CDR3 DNA: TGTGCCAGCCCTAGCGGAACCACAGATACGCAGTATTTT
clone size: .; V gene: TRBV7-2; D gene: TRBD2; J gene: TRBJ2-3; CDR3 protein: CASSLASAGGDTQYF; CDR3 DNA: TGTGCCAGCAGCTTAGCCAGCGCCGGGGGGGATACGCAGTATTTT
clone size: .; V gene: TRBV2; D gene: TRBD2; J gene: TRBJ2-5; CDR3 protein: CASGVGTSEETQYF; CDR3 DNA: TGTGCCAGCGGTGTGGGGACTAGCGAAGAGACCCAGTACTTC
clone size: .; V gene: TRBV7-6; D gene: .; J gene: TRBJ2-7; CDR3 protein: CASSPTGGYEQYF; CDR3 DNA: TGTGCCAGCAGCCCGACCGGAGGCTACGAGCAGTACTTC
clone size: many; V gene: TRBV10-3; D gene: TRBD1; J gene: TRBJ1-1; CDR3 protein: CAIRDRVNTEAFF; CDR3 DNA: TGTGCCATCAGGGACAGGGTGAACACTGAAGCTTTCTTT
clone size: .; V gene: TRBV9; D gene: .; J gene: TRBJ1-2; CDR3 protein: CASSVAGGTPPNYGYTF; CDR3 DNA: TGTGCCAGCAGCGTAGCGGGCGGTACTCCCCCTAACTATGGCTACACCTTC
clone size: few; V gene: TRBV16; D gene: .; J gene: TRBJ2-1; CDR3 protein: CASSPLGGKDNEQFF; CDR3 DNA: TGTGCCAGCAGCCCTCTAGGAGGGAAAGACAATGAGCAGTTCTTC
clone size: .; V gene: TRBV18; D gene: TRBD1; J gene: TRBJ2-1; CDR3 protein: CASSLNQGLGQGANEQFF; CDR3 DNA: TGTGCCAGCTCACTAAACCAAGGGCTCGGACAGGGGGCCAATGAGCAGTTCTTC
clone size: .; V gene: TRBV27; D gene: TRBD1; J gene: TRBJ2-1; CDR3 protein: CASRKYDRDLDNEQFF; CDR3 DNA: TGTGCCAGCAGAAAGTACGACAGGGATTTGGATAATGAGCAGTTCTTC
clone size: .; V gene: TRBV6-1; D gene: .; J gene: TRBJ2-7; CDR3 protein: CASSGSSYEQYF; CDR3 DNA: TGTGCCAGCAGTGGGTCATCCTACGAGCAGTACTTC
clone size: .; V gene: TRBV11-2; D gene: .; J gene: TRBJ1-1; CDR3 protein: CASSLPPWTEAFF; CDR3 DNA: TGTGCCAGCAGCTTACCACCGTGGACTGAAGCTTTCTTT
clone size: .; V gene: TRBV5-1; D gene: TRBD1; J gene: TRBJ1-1; CDR3 protein: CASSLGGTANTEAFF; CDR3 DNA: TGCGCCAGCAGCTTGGGGGGGACAGCAAACACTGAAGCTTTCTTT
clone size: .; V gene: TRBV7-3; D gene: TRBD2; J gene: TRBJ2-7; CDR3 protein: CASSFTSGSGEQYF; CDR3 DNA: TGTGCCAGCAGCTTTACTAGCGGGAGTGGCGAGCAGTACTTC
clone size: few; V gene: TRBV18; D gene: .; J gene: TRBJ1-5; CDR3 protein: CASSPGANQPQHF; CDR3 DNA: TGTGCCAGCTCACCCGGGGCAAATCAGCCCCAGCATTTT
clone size: .; V gene: TRBV6-6; D gene: .; J gene: TRBJ2-7; CDR3 protein: CASSAAGFGEQYF; CDR3 DNA: TGTGCCAGCAGCGCCGCGGGATTCGGCGAGCAGTACTTC
clone size: .; V gene: TRBV7-2; D gene: TRBD2; J gene: TRBJ2-1; CDR3 protein: CASSLVSWTSTYNEQFF; CDR3 DNA: TGTGCCAGCAGCTTAGTGTCCTGGACTAGCACGTACAATGAGCAGTTCTTC
clone size: few; V gene: TRBV6-1; D gene: .; J gene: TRBJ1-2; CDR3 protein: CASSEGADGYGYTF; CDR3 DNA: TGTGCCAGCAGTGAAGGGGCAGATGGATATGGCTACACCTTC
clone size: .; V gene: TRBV28; D gene: .; J gene: TRBJ2-5; CDR3 protein: CASRPDSPETQYF; CDR3 DNA: TGTGCCAGCAGGCCCGACAGTCCCGAGACCCAGTACTTC
clone size: .; V gene: TRBV6-1; D gene: TRBD2; J gene: TRBJ2-7; CDR3 protein: CASSEEAGGPHEQYF; CDR3 DNA: TGTGCCAGCAGTGAAGAAGCGGGAGGGCCCCACGAGCAGTACTTC
clone size: .; V gene: TRBV27; D gene: .; J gene: TRBJ2-7; CDR3 protein: CASSFLGGSVQYF; CDR3 DNA: TGTGCCAGCAGTTTCCTAGGCGGGTCGGTGCAGTACTTC
clone size: .; V gene: TRBV6-1; D gene: .; J gene: TRBJ2-7; CDR3 protein: CASSAWGGSPYEQYF; CDR3 DNA: TGTGCCAGCAGTGCCTGGGGGGGCAGCCCCTACGAGCAGTACTTC
clone size: few; V gene: TRBV5-1; D gene: .; J gene: TRBJ2-1; CDR3 protein: CASSLPGTYNEQFF; CDR3 DNA: TGCGCCAGCAGCTTGCCAGGGACCTACAATGAGCAGTTCTTC
clone size: .; V gene: TRBV7-9; D gene: .; J gene: TRBJ2-1; CDR3 protein: CASSSQTGEQFF; CDR3 DNA: TGTGCCAGCAGCTCCCAGACGGGTGAGCAGTTCTTC
clone size: .; V gene: TRBV28; D gene: .; J gene: TRBJ2-1; CDR3 protein: CASSLLASYNEQFF; CDR3 DNA: TGTGCCAGCAGTTTACTAGCCTCCTACAATGAGCAGTTCTTC
clone size: once; V gene: TRBV25-1; D gene: .; J gene: TRBJ2-7; CDR3 protein: CASSPSRAPYEQYF; CDR3 DNA: TGTGCCAGCAGCCCAAGTCGGGCCCCCTACGAGCAGTACTTC
clone size: .; V gene: TRBV5-5; D gene: TRBD1; J gene: TRBJ2-7; CDR3 protein: CASSLRGTGGYEQYF; CDR3 DNA: TGTGCCAGCAGCTTGAGGGGGACAGGGGGCTACGAGCAGTACTTC
clone size: .; V gene: TRBV7-8; D gene: .; J gene: TRBJ2-1; CDR3 protein: CASSLAGSGDAAEQFF; CDR3 DNA: TGTGCCAGCAGCTTAGCAGGTAGCGGTGACGCCGCTGAGCAGTTCTTC
clone size: few; V gene: TRBV30; D gene: .; J gene: TRBJ1-5; CDR3 protein: CAWSPGMNQPQHF; CDR3 DNA: TGTGCCTGGAGCCCGGGGATGAATCAGCCCCAGCATTTT